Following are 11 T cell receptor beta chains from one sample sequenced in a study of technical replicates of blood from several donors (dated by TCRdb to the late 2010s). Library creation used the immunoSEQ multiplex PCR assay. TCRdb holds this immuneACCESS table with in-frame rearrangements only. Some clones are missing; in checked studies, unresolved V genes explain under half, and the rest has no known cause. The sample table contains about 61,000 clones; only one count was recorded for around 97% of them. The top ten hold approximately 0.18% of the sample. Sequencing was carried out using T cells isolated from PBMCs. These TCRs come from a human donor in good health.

In DNA, the CDR3 is TGTGCCAGTAGTACCGGGAAGACAGGGAACACTGAAGCTTTCTTT. Residues: CASSTGKTGNTEAFF. The gene calls are TRBV19 and TRBJ1-1; D possibly corresponds to TRBD1 (6 bases). Germline CDR1 and CDR2: LNHDA and SQIVND (reference sequence). This CDR3 has 15 residues. Trimming removed 4 bases from V and 1 base from J, with 13 bases in between.

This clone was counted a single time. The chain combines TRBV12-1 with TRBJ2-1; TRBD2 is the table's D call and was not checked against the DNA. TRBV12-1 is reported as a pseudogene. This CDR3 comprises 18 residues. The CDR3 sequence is CASSLGLAGVLAYNEQFF. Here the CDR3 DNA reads TGTGCCAGCAGCTTGGGACTAGCGGGGGTATTAGCCTACAATGAGCAGTTCTTC.

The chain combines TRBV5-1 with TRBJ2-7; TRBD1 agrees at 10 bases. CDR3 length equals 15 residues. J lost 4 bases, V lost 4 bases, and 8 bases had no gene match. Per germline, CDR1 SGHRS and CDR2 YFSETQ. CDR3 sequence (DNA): TGCGCCAGCAGCCCCGGGACAGGGGCGGGTTACGAGCAGTACTTC. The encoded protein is CASSPGTGAGYEQYF. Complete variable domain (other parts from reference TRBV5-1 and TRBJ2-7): KAGVTQTPRYLIKTRGQQVTLSCSPISGHRSVSWYQQTPGQGLQFLFEYFSETQRNKGNFPGRFSGRQFSNSRSEMNVSTLELGDSALYLCASSPGTGAGYEQYFGPGTRLTVT.

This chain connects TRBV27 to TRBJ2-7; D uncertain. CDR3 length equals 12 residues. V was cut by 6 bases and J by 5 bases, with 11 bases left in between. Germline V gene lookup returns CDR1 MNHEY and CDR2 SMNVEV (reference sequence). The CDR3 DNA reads TGTGCCAGCAGCCTCGGCGGCGACGAGCAGTACTTC. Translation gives CASSLGGDEQYF.

CDR3 residues: CASSPPSGRAVYEQYF. Written as DNA, the CDR3 is TGTGCCAGCTCACCCCCCAGCGGGAGGGCCGTCTACGAGCAGTACTTC. The chain carries TRBV18 and TRBJ2-7; 10 bases match TRBD2. The V gene end was trimmed by 3 bases and the J gene end by 3 bases; junction bases not matched to a gene: 8. This CDR3 comprises 16 residues. CDR1 and CDR2 from the germline V gene are KGHSH and LQKENI. The full variable domain, in which reference TRBV18 and TRBJ2-7 provide the parts outside the CDR3, is NAGVMQNPRHLVRRRGQEARLRCSPMKGHSHVYWYRQLPEEGLKFMVYLQKENIIDESGMPKERFSAEFPKEGPSILRIQQVVRGDSAAYFCASSPPSGRAVYEQYFGPGTRLTVT.

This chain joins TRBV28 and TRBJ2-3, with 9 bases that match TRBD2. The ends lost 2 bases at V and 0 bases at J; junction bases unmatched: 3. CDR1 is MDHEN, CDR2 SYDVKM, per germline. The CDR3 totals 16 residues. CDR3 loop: CASSLLAGPSTDTQYF. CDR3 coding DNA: TGTGCCAGCAGTTTACTAGCGGGGCCTAGCACAGATACGCAGTATTTT.

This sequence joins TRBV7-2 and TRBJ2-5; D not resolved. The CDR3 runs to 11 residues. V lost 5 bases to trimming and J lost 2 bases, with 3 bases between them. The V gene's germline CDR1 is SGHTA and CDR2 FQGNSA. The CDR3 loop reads CASSQQETQYF. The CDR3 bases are TGTGCCAGCAGCCAGCAAGAGACCCAGTACTTC.

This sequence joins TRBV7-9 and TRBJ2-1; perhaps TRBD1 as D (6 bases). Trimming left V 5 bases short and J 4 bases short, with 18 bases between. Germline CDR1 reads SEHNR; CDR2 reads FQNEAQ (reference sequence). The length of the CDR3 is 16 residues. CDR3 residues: CASSQIRVGGYNEQFF. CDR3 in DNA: TGTGCCAGCAGCCAGATCCGGGTAGGGGGTTACAATGAGCAGTTCTTC.

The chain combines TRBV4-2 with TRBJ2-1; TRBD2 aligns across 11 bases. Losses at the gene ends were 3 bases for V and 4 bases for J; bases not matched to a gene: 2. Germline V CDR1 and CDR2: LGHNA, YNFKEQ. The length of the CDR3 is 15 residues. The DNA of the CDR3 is TGTGCCAGCAGCCAGGGACTAGCGGCATACAATGAGCAGTTCTTC. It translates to CASSQGLAAYNEQFF.

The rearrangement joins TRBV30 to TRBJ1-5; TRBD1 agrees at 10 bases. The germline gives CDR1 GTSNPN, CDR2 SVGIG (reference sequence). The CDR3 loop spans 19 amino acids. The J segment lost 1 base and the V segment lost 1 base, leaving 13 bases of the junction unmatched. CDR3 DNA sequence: TGTGCCTGGAGTGGGGAACAGACAGGGGGCGTCGGAAGCAATCAGCCCCAGCATTTT. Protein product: CAWSGEQTGGVGSNQPQHF.

The CDR3 region has the DNA TGTGCCAGTTCGTTTGACAGCCGCTCCTACGAGCAGTACTTC. The encoded protein is CASSFDSRSYEQYF. The V and J genes are TRBV6-1 and TRBJ2-7, with D tentatively TRBD1 (5 bases). V was cut by 9 bases and J by 0 bases, with 15 bases left in between. The CDR3 runs to 14 residues. Germline CDR1 reads MNHNS; CDR2 reads SASEGT.